Listed below are T cell receptor beta chains from one sample, sequenced in a study of cytomegalovirus exposure and HLA in healthy donors. The repertoire was sequenced with immunoSEQ multiplex PCR; TCRdb's copy has only in-frame clones and lacks some. The repertoire holds over 95,000 clones, with 74% as singletons. Source material: PBMCs. The receptor source for this set is a human donor in good health. The CDR3 runs from the conserved cysteine through the conserved F or W. Each record gives: J gene, V gene, CDR3 protein.

j_call: TRBJ1-3; v_call: TRBV6-6; cdr3_aa: CASSYSGTTGNTIYF
j_call: TRBJ2-1; v_call: TRBV7-2; cdr3_aa: CASSLGGGDYNEQFF
j_call: TRBJ1-1; v_call: TRBV7-9; cdr3_aa: CSSSFRNTEAFF
j_call: TRBJ2-7; v_call: TRBV5-6; cdr3_aa: CASSLGDRDEQYF
j_call: TRBJ2-3; v_call: TRBV7-9; cdr3_aa: CASSLRGTGDSSTDTQYF
j_call: TRBJ1-1; v_call: TRBV5-1; cdr3_aa: CASSPTPGQEAPFF
j_call: TRBJ2-2; v_call: TRBV28; cdr3_aa: CASSSDSSGGYTGELFF
j_call: TRBJ2-3; v_call: TRBV28; cdr3_aa: CASSLRGTDTQYF
j_call: TRBJ1-3; v_call: TRBV6-6; cdr3_aa: CASSPTGVNTIYF
j_call: TRBJ2-5; v_call: TRBV4-3; cdr3_aa: CASSQQTGSPETQYF
j_call: TRBJ1-5; v_call: TRBV9; cdr3_aa: CASSQGGLGNQPQHF
j_call: TRBJ1-1; v_call: TRBV29-1; cdr3_aa: CSVGGSSTEAFF
j_call: TRBJ2-7; v_call: TRBV27; cdr3_aa: CASGINGRTSGEQYF
j_call: TRBJ2-1; v_call: TRBV7-9; cdr3_aa: CASSVISPLTSPNYNEQFF
j_call: TRBJ2-1; v_call: TRBV4-3; cdr3_aa: CASSQDLRDNEQFF
j_call: TRBJ1-2; v_call: TRBV6-1; cdr3_aa: CASSLRDSYGYTF
j_call: TRBJ2-5; v_call: TRBV7-2; cdr3_aa: CASSLGGKPPWYQETQYF
j_call: TRBJ1-2; v_call: TRBV7-2; cdr3_aa: CASSSFGGYGYTF
j_call: TRBJ1-2; v_call: TRBV14; cdr3_aa: CASSQAFGAGHYGYTF
j_call: TRBJ2-7; v_call: TRBV9; cdr3_aa: CASSVGTSGRYVLAEQYF
j_call: TRBJ2-5; v_call: TRBV7-6; cdr3_aa: CASSPGTSGSGETQYF
j_call: TRBJ2-2; v_call: TRBV7-2; cdr3_aa: CASSSFNTGELFF
j_call: TRBJ1-1; v_call: TRBV28; cdr3_aa: CASSLRGGRTEAFF
j_call: TRBJ2-4; v_call: TRBV25-1; cdr3_aa: CASSDVGAAKNIQYF
j_call: TRBJ2-2; v_call: TRBV27; cdr3_aa: CASSLGLAGVSGELFF
j_call: TRBJ1-6; v_call: TRBV19; cdr3_aa: CATLPTGRSYNSPLHF
j_call: TRBJ2-6; v_call: TRBV28; cdr3_aa: CASSSARDGSSGANVLTF
j_call: TRBJ2-5; v_call: TRBV2; cdr3_aa: CASSADLETQYF
j_call: TRBJ1-5; v_call: TRBV29-1; cdr3_aa: CSASGPGNQPQHF
j_call: TRBJ2-1; v_call: TRBV5-1; cdr3_aa: CASSLATSNEQFF
j_call: TRBJ2-1; v_call: TRBV6-5; cdr3_aa: CASSYDEGTYNEQFF
j_call: TRBJ1-2; v_call: TRBV7-6; cdr3_aa: CASSQYRAPNYGYTF
j_call: TRBJ1-2; v_call: TRBV7-8; cdr3_aa: CASTSGNIIYGYTF
j_call: TRBJ2-2; v_call: TRBV6-1; cdr3_aa: CASSAAAGRLTGELFF
j_call: TRBJ1-6; v_call: TRBV7-6; cdr3_aa: CASSSRVPTDSPLHF
j_call: TRBJ1-2; v_call: TRBV28; cdr3_aa: CASSGGWAQHGYTF
j_call: TRBJ1-4; v_call: TRBV25-1; cdr3_aa: CASELNEKLFF
j_call: TRBJ2-7; v_call: TRBV10-3; cdr3_aa: CAIQRDRASYEQYF
j_call: TRBJ1-2; v_call: TRBV6-1; cdr3_aa: CASAGSGSYGYTF
j_call: TRBJ1-4; v_call: TRBV28; cdr3_aa: CASSPQGAKKLFF
j_call: TRBJ2-7; v_call: TRBV11-2; cdr3_aa: CASSLEGGPYEQYF
j_call: TRBJ1-1; v_call: TRBV11-2; cdr3_aa: CASSIRQGEGNTEAFF
j_call: TRBJ2-3; v_call: TRBV5-4; cdr3_aa: CASSKAGGRADTQYF
j_call: TRBJ2-5; v_call: TRBV19; cdr3_aa: CASMEWGLQETQYF
j_call: TRBJ2-5; v_call: TRBV5-1; cdr3_aa: CASSLGDRVSEETQYF
j_call: TRBJ2-6; v_call: TRBV6-5; cdr3_aa: CASSSPRLSGANVLTF
j_call: TRBJ2-1; v_call: TRBV5-6; cdr3_aa: CASSLAGSEEQFF
j_call: TRBJ1-3; v_call: TRBV19; cdr3_aa: CASKFRHGEDRTSFSGNTIYF
j_call: TRBJ2-1; v_call: TRBV5-1; cdr3_aa: CATPRREMFF
j_call: TRBJ2-1; v_call: TRBV5-1; cdr3_aa: CASSGGLLDEQFF
j_call: TRBJ1-2; v_call: TRBV5-1; cdr3_aa: CASSSGQGGDYGYTF
j_call: TRBJ2-3; v_call: TRBV4-2; cdr3_aa: CASSHGLAAPSAADTQYF
j_call: TRBJ1-4; v_call: TRBV4-1; cdr3_aa: CASSQEGQTYEKLFF
j_call: TRBJ1-1; v_call: TRBV19; cdr3_aa: CASLGQGPTEAFF
j_call: -; v_call: TRBV4-1; cdr3_aa: CASSQERRTGHEQYF
j_call: TRBJ2-7; v_call: TRBV11-3; cdr3_aa: CASSLVPSGRAIHEQYF